This T cell receptor beta chain came from a study of human T cells and chemical hapten exposure. TCRdb passed the RACE reads through MiXCR, listing each CDR3 protein once. The sample consists of some 400,000 distinct CDR3 sequences, around 5% of them appearing once. The sample holds a few counts of this clonotype. Germline values: CDR1 DFQATT, CDR2 SNEGSKA (reference sequence). This CDR3 region has 13 residues. V shed 2 bases and J shed 4 bases, with 11 bases lying between them. Indicated time point: patch test 1, 2 weeks after DPC sensitization. Treatment: therapeutic diphenylcyclopropenone sensitization with weekly scalp DPC. Patients had alopecia, were aged 18 to 70, and were not pregnant.

Source: whole blood, taken in connection with sensitization to the hapten diphenylcyclopropenone (DPC). The chain uses TRBV20-1 and TRBJ1-1; tentatively, D is TRBD1 (6 bases). The sequence derives from a woman aged 50 to 60 with alopecia areata. Some clones in this sample may be carry-over from other donors' samples. The CDR3 DNA follows: TGCAGTGCTAGACCACAGGGAAGCACTGAAGCTTTCTTT. Its translation is CSARPQGSTEAFF.